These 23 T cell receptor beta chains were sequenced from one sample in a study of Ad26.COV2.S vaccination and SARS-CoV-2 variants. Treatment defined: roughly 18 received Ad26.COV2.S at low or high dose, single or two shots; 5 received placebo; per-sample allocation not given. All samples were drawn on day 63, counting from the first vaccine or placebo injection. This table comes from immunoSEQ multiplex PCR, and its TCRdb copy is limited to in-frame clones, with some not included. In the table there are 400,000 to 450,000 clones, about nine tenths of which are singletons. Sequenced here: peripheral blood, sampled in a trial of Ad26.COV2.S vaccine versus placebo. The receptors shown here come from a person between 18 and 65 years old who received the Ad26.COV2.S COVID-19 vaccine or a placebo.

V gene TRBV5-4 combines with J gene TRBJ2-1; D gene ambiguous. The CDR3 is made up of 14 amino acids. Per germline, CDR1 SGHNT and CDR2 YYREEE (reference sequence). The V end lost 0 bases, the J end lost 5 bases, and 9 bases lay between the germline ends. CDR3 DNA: TGTGCCAGCAGCTTGGAAGGCCTCAACAATGAGCAGTTCTTC. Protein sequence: CASSLEGLNNEQFF.

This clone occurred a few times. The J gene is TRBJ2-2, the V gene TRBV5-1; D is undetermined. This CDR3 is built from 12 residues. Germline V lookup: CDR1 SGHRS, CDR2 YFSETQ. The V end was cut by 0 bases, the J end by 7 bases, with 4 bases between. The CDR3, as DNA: TGCGCCAGCAGCTTGGGAATCGGGGAGCTGTTTTTT. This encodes CASSLGIGELFF.

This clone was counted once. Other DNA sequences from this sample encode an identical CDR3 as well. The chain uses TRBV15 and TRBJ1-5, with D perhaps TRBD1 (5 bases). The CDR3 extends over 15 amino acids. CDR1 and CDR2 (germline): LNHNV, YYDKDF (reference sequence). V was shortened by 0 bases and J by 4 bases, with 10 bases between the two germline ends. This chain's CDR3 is CATSREGGSNQPQHF. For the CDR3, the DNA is TGTGCCACCAGCAGAGAGGGGGGATCAAATCAGCCCCAGCATTTT.

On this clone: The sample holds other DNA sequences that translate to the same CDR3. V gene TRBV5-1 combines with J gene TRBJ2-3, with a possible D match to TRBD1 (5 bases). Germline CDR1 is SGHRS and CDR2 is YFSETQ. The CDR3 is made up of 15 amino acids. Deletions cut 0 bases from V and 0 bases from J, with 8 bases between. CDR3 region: CASSLVGRSTDTQYF. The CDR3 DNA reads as TGCGCCAGCAGCTTGGTGGGGCGAAGCACAGATACGCAGTATTTT.

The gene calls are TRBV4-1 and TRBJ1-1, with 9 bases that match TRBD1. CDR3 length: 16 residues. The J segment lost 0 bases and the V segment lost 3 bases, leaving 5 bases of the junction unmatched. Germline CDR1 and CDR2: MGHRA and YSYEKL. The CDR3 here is CASSQNRGQMNTEAFF. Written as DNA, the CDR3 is TGCGCCAGCAGCCAGAACAGGGGGCAGATGAACACTGAAGCTTTCTTT.

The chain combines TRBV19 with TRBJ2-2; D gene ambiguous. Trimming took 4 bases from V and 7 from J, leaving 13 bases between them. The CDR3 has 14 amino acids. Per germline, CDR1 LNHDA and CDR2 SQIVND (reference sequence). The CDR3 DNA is TGTGCCAGTAGTACCCTCGGGCGATTCGGGGAGCTGTTTTTT. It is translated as CASSTLGRFGELFF.

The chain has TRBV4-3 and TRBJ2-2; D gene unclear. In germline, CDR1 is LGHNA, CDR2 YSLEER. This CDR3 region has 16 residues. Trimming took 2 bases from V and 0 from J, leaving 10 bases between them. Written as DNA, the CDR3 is TGCGCCAGCAGCCAATATCCGGCGGCGAACACCGGGGAGCTGTTTTTT. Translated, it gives CASSQYPAANTGELFF.

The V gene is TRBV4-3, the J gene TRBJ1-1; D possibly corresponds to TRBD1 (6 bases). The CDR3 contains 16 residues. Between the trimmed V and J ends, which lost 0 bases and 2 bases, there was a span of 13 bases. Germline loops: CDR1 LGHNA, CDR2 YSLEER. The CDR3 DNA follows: TGCGCCAGCAGCCAAGAGTCGGGGGCCAGAAACACTGAAGCTTTCTTT. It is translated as CASSQESGARNTEAFF.

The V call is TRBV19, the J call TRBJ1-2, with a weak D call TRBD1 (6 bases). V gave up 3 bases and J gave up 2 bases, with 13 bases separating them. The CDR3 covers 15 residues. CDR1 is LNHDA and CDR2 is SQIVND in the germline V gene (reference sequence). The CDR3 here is CASSMGQNLNYGYTF. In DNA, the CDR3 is TGTGCCAGTAGTATGGGACAAAACCTGAACTATGGCTACACCTTC.

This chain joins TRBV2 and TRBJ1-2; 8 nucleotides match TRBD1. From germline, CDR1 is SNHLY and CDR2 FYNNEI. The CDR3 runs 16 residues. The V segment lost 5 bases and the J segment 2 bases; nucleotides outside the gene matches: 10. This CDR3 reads CASSIMTGVGNYGYTF. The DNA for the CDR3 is TGTGCCAGCAGTATAATGACAGGGGTAGGCAACTATGGCTACACCTTC.

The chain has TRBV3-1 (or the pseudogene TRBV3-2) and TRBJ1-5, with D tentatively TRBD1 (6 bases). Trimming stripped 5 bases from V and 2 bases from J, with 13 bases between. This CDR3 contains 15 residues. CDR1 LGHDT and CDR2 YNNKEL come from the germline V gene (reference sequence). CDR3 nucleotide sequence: TGTGCCAGCAGCAAAATCAGGGGTGGCAATCAGCCCCAGCATTTT. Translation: CASSKIRGGNQPQHF.

In DNA form, the CDR3 reads TGTGCCAGTAGTATTTCCTACACTGAAGCTTTCTTT. It encodes CASSISYTEAFF. The chain is built from TRBV19 and TRBJ1-1; D is unclear. The V end lost 3 bases, the J end lost 3 bases, and 5 bases lay between the germline ends. Germline loops: CDR1 LNHDA, CDR2 SQIVND (reference sequence). CDR3 length: 12 amino acids.

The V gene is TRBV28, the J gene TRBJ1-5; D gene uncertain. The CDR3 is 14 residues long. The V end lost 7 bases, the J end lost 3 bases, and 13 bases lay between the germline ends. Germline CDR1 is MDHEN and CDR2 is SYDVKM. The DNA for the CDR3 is TGTGCCAGCACGTGGGTGTTTGACAATCAGCCCCAGCATTTT. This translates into CASTWVFDNQPQHF.

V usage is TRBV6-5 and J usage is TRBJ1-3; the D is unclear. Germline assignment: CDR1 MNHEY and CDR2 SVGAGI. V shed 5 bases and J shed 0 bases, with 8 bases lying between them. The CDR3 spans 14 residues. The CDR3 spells CASSNSASGNTIYF. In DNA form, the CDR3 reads TGTGCCAGCAGTAACAGCGCCTCTGGAAACACCATATATTTT.

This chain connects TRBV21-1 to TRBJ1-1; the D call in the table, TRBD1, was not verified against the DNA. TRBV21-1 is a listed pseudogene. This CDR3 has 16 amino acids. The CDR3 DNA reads TGTGCCAGCAGCAAAGGAGGGGGACACCTGAACACTGAAGCTTTCTTT. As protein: CASSKGGGHLNTEAFF.

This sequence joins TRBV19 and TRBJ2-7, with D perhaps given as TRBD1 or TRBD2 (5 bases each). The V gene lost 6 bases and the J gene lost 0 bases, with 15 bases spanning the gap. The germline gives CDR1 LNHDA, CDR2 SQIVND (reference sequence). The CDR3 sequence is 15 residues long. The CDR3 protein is CASRQTGTGSYEQYF. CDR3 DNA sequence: TGTGCCAGTAGACAAACCGGGACGGGCTCCTACGAGCAGTACTTC.

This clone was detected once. The CDR3 region has the DNA TGTGCCAGCAGTCGTAACCACAGGGGGCCGCAAGAGACCCAGTACTTC. Translating gives CASSRNHRGPQETQYF. This chain joins TRBV5-4 and TRBJ2-5; 9 bases match TRBD1. This CDR3 is built from 16 residues. Germline V CDR1 and CDR2: SGHNT, YYREEE (reference sequence). V lost 5 bases and J lost 2; bases outside the gene matches: 10. Looking up the rest from reference TRBV5-4 and TRBJ2-5 gives the full variable domain: ETGVTQSPTHLIKTRGQQVTLRCSSQSGHNTVSWYQQALGQGPQFIFQYYREEENGRGNFPPRFSGLQFPNYSSELNVNALELDDSALYLCASSRNHRGPQETQYFGPGTRLLVL.

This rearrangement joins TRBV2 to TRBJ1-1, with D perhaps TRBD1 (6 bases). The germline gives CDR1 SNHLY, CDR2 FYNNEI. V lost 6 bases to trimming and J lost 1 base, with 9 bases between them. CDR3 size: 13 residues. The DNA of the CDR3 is TGTGCCAGCAGCCTACAGGGGAACACTGAAGCTTTCTTT. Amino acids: CASSLQGNTEAFF.

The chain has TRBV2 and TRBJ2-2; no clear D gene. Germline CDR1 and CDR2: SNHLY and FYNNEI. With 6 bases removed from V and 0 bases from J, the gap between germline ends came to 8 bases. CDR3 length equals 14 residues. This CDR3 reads CASSDSANTGELFF. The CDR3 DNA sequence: TGTGCCAGCAGCGATAGTGCGAACACCGGGGAGCTGTTTTTT.

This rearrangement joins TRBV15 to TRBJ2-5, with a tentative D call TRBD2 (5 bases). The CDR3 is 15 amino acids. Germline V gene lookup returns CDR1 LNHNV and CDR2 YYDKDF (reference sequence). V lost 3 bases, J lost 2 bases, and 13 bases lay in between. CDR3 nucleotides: TGTGCCACCAGCAGTAGCGCAGGTGAACAAGAGACCCAGTACTTC. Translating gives CATSSSAGEQETQYF.

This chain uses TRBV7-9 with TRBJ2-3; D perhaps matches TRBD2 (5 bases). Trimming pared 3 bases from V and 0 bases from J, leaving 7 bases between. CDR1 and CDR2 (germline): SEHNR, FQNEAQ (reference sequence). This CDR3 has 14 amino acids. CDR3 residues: CASSLRASTDTQYF. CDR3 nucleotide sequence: TGTGCCAGCAGCTTGAGGGCGAGCACAGATACGCAGTATTTT.

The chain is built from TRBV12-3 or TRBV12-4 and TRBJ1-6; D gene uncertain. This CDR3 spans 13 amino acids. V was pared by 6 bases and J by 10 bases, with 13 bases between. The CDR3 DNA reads TGTGCCAGCAGCCCCGTTCTTGGATCACCCCTCCACTTT. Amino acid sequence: CASSPVLGSPLHF.

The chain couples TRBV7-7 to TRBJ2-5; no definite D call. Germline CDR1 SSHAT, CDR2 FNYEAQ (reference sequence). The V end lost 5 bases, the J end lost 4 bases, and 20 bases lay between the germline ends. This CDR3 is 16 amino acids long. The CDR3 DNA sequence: TGTGCCAGCAGCCTCTCCCTTGGCCGTCACACAGAGACCCAGTACTTC. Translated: CASSLSLGRHTETQYF.